This TCR beta chain was identified during a study of blood T cell repertoires in COVID-19. On the study more broadly: Italy, Spain and the United States were the sources of the convalescent and acute COVID-19 samples.

CDR3 length: 18 residues. In the authors' workflow: Amplification with reference gene primers provided the estimates of nucleated cell counts. Here immunoSEQ multiplex PCR was the method, and the copy in TCRdb shows in-frame clones only, minus some. For V, J and clone size, that table is used; D and trimming come from the DNA. Of 110,000 to 150,000 clones in the sample, approximately 80% were seen once. Participant-given clinical history determined each cohort assignment. The chain combines TRBV21-1 with TRBJ1-5; the DNA was not used to check the table's D call, TRBD1. TRBV21-1 is recorded as a pseudogene. The receptor was derived from a woman aged 40 to 50 who had recovered from COVID-19. The specimen was PBMCs or T cells enriched from blood (not recorded which). CDR3 coding DNA: TGTGCCAGCAGCAAAGCGCCCCGACAGGGAAGGGCGGATCAGCCCCAGCATTTT. Amino acids: CASSKAPRQGRADQPQHF.